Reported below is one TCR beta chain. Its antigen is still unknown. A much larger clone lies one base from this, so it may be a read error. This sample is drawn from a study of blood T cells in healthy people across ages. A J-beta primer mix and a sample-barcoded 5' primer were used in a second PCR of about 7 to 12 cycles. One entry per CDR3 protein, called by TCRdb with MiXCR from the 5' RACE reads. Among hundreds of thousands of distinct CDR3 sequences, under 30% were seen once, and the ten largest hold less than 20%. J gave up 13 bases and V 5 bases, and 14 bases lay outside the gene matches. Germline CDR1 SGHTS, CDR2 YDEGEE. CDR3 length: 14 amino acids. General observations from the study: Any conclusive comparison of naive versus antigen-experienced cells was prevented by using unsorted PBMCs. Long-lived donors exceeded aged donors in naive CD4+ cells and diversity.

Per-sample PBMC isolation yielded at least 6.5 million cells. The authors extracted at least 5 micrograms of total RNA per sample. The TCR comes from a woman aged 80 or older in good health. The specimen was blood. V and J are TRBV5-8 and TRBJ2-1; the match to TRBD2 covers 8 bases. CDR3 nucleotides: TGTGCCAGCAGACCCGGACTAGCAGGATACATTCAGTTCTTC. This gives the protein CASRPGLAGYIQFF.